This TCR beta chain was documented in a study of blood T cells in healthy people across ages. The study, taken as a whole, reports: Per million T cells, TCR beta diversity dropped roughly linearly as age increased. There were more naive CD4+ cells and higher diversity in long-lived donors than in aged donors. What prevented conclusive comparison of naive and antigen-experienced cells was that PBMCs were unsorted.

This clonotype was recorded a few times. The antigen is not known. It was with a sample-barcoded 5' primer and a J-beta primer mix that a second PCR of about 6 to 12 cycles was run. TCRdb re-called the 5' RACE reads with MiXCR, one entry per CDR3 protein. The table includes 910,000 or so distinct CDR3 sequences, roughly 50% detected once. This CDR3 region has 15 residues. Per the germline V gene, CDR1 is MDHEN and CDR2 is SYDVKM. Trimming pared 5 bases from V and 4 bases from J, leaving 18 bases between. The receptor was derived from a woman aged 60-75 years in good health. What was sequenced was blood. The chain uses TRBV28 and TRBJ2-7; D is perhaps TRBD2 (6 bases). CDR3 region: CASSPASAEGYEQYF. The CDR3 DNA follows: TGTGCCAGCAGTCCTGCTAGCGCCGAGGGGTACGAGCAGTACTTC. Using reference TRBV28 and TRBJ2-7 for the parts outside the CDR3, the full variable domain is DVKVTQSSRYLVKRTGEKVFLECVQDMDHENMFWYRQDPGLGLRLIYFSYDVKMKEKGDIPEGYSVSREKKERFSLILESASTNQTSMYLCASSPASAEGYEQYFGPGTRLTVT.